The next 20 T cell receptor beta chains were all read from a single sample in a study of blood T cell repertoires in COVID-19. Data came from immunoSEQ multiplex PCR; TCRdb stores just in-frame clones and leaves some out. Of over 75,000 clones listed, around four fifths are singletons. The sample was peripheral blood. These receptor sequences come from a human donor in a cohort sampled during active COVID-19.

The genes are TRBV30 and TRBJ1-2; the D gene is possibly TRBD1 (5 bases). Looked up from germline, CDR1 is GTSNPN and CDR2 is SVGIG (reference sequence). The CDR3 is made up of 14 amino acids. Trimming removed 1 base at V and 6 bases at J, with 15 bases between. This chain's CDR3 is CAWSAQRAGNGYTF. CDR3 nucleotide sequence: TGTGCCTGGAGTGCCCAACGAGCAGGGAATGGCTACACCTTC. Based on the CDR3 plus reference TRBV30 and TRBJ1-2, the full variable domain is SQTIHQWPATLVQPVGSPLSLECTVEGTSNPNLYWYRQAAGRGLQLLFYSVGIGQISSEVPQNLSASRPQDRQFILSSKKLLLSDSGFYLCAWSAQRAGNGYTFGSGTRLTVV.

This clone was seen only once. This chain joins TRBV19 and TRBJ2-2; 7 nucleotides line up with TRBD2. The CDR3 sequence is 17 residues long. V lost 7 bases, J lost 3 bases, and 14 bases stayed unmatched. The V gene's germline CDR1 is LNHDA and CDR2 SQIVND (reference sequence). This chain's CDR3 is CASIKTSVGADTGELFF. DNA of the CDR3: TGTGCCAGTATAAAAACTAGCGTGGGAGCTGACACCGGGGAGCTGTTTTTT.

The chain combines TRBV28 with TRBJ1-2, with a weak D call TRBD1 (6 bases). The CDR3 extends over 14 amino acids. The V and J ends lost 6 bases and 4 bases respectively, with 15 bases between them. Germline CDR1 reads MDHEN; CDR2 reads SYDVKM. The CDR3 DNA reads TGTGCCAGCAGCAAAGGGGGGGGCTTCTATGGCTACACCTTC. It encodes CASSKGGGFYGYTF.

The gene calls are TRBV6-2 or TRBV6-3 and TRBJ2-3, with D perhaps matching TRBD2 (6 bases). Germline V gives CDR1 MNHEY, CDR2 SVGEGT. Trimming pared 2 bases from V and 13 bases from J, leaving 13 bases between. CDR3 length: 12 residues. DNA of the CDR3: TGTGCCAGCAGTTACGGAGGGAGTTGGGAGTATTTT. Translated, it gives CASSYGGSWEYF.

The chain is built from TRBV18 and TRBJ1-2; possibly TRBD1 for D (6 bases). Trimming left V 5 bases short and J 7 bases short, with 20 bases between. Germline CDR1 reads KGHSH; CDR2 reads LQKENI. The CDR3 runs 15 residues. The CDR3 DNA sequence: TGTGCCAGCTCAGCTTCGGGACACCTCCCCGGTGGCTACACCTTC. This codes for CASSASGHLPGGYTF.

The rearrangement links TRBV7-2 to TRBJ1-3; 8 nucleotides agree with TRBD1. The germline gives CDR1 SGHTA, CDR2 FQGNSA. The CDR3 covers 17 residues. J lost 0 bases, V lost 1 base, and 5 bases had no gene match. The CDR3 nucleotides are TGTGCCAGCAGCTTAGTGGGACAGGCCTACTCTGGAAACACCATATATTTT. This translates into CASSLVGQAYSGNTIYF.

The rearrangement uses TRBV7-9 and TRBJ2-5; D gene ambiguous. The CDR3 runs 14 residues. The V end lost 5 bases, the J end lost 0 bases, and 10 bases lay between the germline ends. Germline CDR1 and CDR2: SEHNR and FQNEAQ (reference sequence). The CDR3 coding sequence is TGTGCCAGCAGCCCACGGGTGTACCAAGAGACCCAGTACTTC. Its protein is CASSPRVYQETQYF.

This chain uses TRBV9 with TRBJ1-1; D is unresolved. The germline V gene encodes CDR1 SGDLS and CDR2 YYNGEE. This CDR3 contains 14 residues. The V gene lost 0 bases and the J gene lost 4 bases, with 10 bases spanning the gap. The CDR3, as DNA: TGTGCCAGCAGCGTAGTCCCGGAGAGCACTGAAGCTTTCTTT. Translating gives CASSVVPESTEAFF. Full variable domain (rest looked up from reference TRBV9 and TRBJ1-1): DSGVTQTPKHLITATGQRVTLRCSPRSGDLSVYWYQQSLDQGLQFLIQYYNGEERAKGNILERFSAQQFPDLHSELNLSSLELGDSALYFCASSVVPESTEAFFGQGTRLTVV.

This clone came up once. The chain has TRBV25-1 and TRBJ2-2; TRBD2 aligns across 10 bases. Germline CDR1 is MGHDK and CDR2 is SYGVNS. V lost 9 bases and J lost 0; bases outside the gene matches: 4. The CDR3 sequence is 15 residues long. The CDR3 nucleotides are TGTGCCAGTGGAAGCGGGGGGGCGAACACCGGGGAGCTGTTTTTT. Translating gives CASGSGGANTGELFF.

V is TRBV18 and J is TRBJ1-5; TRBD1 might be the D (5 bases). The CDR3 sequence is 16 residues long. Trimming shortened V by 2 bases and J by 6 bases, and 17 bases separated the two germline ends. The germline gives CDR1 KGHSH, CDR2 LQKENI. The CDR3 bases are TGTGCCAGCTCACCAATGACGGGGGGATTAGCTCAGCCCCAGCATTTT. Encoded protein: CASSPMTGGLAQPQHF.

The gene calls are TRBV5-1 and TRBJ2-1; TRBD2 matches at 7 bases. Germline V lookup: CDR1 SGHRS, CDR2 YFSETQ. The CDR3 consists of 15 residues. V dropped 7 bases and J dropped 3; count of bases not matched to a gene: 10. The CDR3 DNA follows: TGCGCCAGCGACCCGGGGAGCGGGAACTACAATGAGCAGTTCTTC. Its protein is CASDPGSGNYNEQFF.

The rearrangement joins TRBV9 to TRBJ2-3; 8 nucleotides match TRBD2. The J segment lost 2 bases and the V segment lost 4 bases, leaving 9 bases of the junction unmatched. Germline values: CDR1 SGDLS, CDR2 YYNGEE. This CDR3 has 16 residues. The CDR3 sequence is CASSPGRRGVTDTQYF. The DNA of the CDR3 is TGTGCCAGCAGCCCCGGGCGGCGGGGGGTCACAGATACGCAGTATTTT.

The chain joins TRBV5-1 to TRBJ1-4; TRBD1 is a possible D gene (5 bases). The germline V and J ends were trimmed by 3 bases and 1 base, with 13 bases remaining between them. The germline CDR1 and CDR2 sequences are SGHRS and YFSETQ. CDR3 length equals 16 residues. CDR3 coding DNA: TGCGCCAGCAGCTCGACGCAGGGTCAAACTAATGAAAAACTGTTTTTT. Its translation is CASSSTQGQTNEKLFF.

This rearrangement joins TRBV6-6 to TRBJ1-5, with D unclear. In germline, CDR1 is MNHNY, CDR2 SVGAGI (reference sequence). Trimming removed 6 bases at V and 3 bases at J, with 18 bases between. The CDR3 covers 16 residues. The CDR3 region has the DNA TGTGCCAGCAGCCCCACTAGGATGATCGCCAATCAGCCCCAGCATTTT. Protein sequence: CASSPTRMIANQPQHF.

This clone has just a few counts. This chain joins TRBV28 and TRBJ1-5; 9 nucleotides line up with TRBD1. CDR3 length: 15 residues. Germline assignment: CDR1 MDHEN and CDR2 SYDVKM. V was clipped by 4 bases and J by 3 bases; unmatched bases: 4. CDR3 sequence: CASSSGTGNNQPQHF. The CDR3 DNA follows: TGTGCCAGCAGTTCAGGGACAGGGAACAATCAGCCCCAGCATTTT.

The count of this clone is one. This chain links TRBV11-2 with TRBJ1-5; 9 bases are a match to TRBD1. The V and J ends lost 7 bases and 3 bases, in that order; junction bases with no gene match: 13. Germline values: CDR1 SGHAT, CDR2 FQNNGV. The CDR3 is 17 amino acids. CDR3 in DNA: TGTGCCAGCATCCAATCCCCCGGGACAGGGAACAATCAGCCCCAGCATTTT. Translated, it gives CASIQSPGTGNNQPQHF.

J is TRBJ2-7 and V is TRBV28; possible D gene TRBD1, 6 bases. The V gene lost 5 bases and the J gene lost 0 bases, with 8 bases spanning the gap. CDR1 and CDR2 (germline): MDHEN, SYDVKM. This CDR3 comprises 13 residues. CDR3 sequence reads: CASSRDTSYEQYF. Here the CDR3 DNA reads TGTGCCAGCAGTCGGGACACCTCCTACGAGCAGTACTTC. Full variable domain (outside the CDR3, taken from reference TRBV28 and TRBJ2-7): DVKVTQSSRYLVKRTGEKVFLECVQDMDHENMFWYRQDPGLGLRLIYFSYDVKMKEKGDIPEGYSVSREKKERFSLILESASTNQTSMYLCASSRDTSYEQYFGPGTRLTVT.

J is TRBJ2-7 and V is TRBV28; TRBD1 agrees at 7 bases. In germline, CDR1 is MDHEN, CDR2 SYDVKM. The V and J ends lost 10 bases and 2 bases, in that order; junction bases with no gene match: 8. This CDR3 has 13 amino acids. Here the CDR3 reads CATYRGSPYEQYF. The CDR3, as DNA: TGTGCCACCTACAGGGGCTCCCCCTACGAGCAGTACTTC.

V is TRBV9 and J is TRBJ1-1; D remains ambiguous. Germline V gives CDR1 SGDLS, CDR2 YYNGEE. CDR3 size: 14 residues. V was pared by 4 bases and J by 5 bases, with 15 bases between. CDR3 coding DNA: TGTGCCAGCAGCCCTCGGGGAGATGGGACTGAAGCTTTCTTT. Translated, it gives CASSPRGDGTEAFF.

This clone was detected ten times or more. The chain uses TRBV5-1 and TRBJ2-6; D gene uncertain. This CDR3 has 18 amino acids. The V end lost 0 bases, the J end lost 0 bases, and 13 bases lay between the germline ends. CDR1 and CDR2 from the germline V gene are SGHRS and YFSETQ. In nucleotides, the CDR3 is TGCGCCAGCAGCTTGGGGGCCAGAACAAGCTCTGGGGCCAACGTCCTGACTTTC. Translating it yields CASSLGARTSSGANVLTF.